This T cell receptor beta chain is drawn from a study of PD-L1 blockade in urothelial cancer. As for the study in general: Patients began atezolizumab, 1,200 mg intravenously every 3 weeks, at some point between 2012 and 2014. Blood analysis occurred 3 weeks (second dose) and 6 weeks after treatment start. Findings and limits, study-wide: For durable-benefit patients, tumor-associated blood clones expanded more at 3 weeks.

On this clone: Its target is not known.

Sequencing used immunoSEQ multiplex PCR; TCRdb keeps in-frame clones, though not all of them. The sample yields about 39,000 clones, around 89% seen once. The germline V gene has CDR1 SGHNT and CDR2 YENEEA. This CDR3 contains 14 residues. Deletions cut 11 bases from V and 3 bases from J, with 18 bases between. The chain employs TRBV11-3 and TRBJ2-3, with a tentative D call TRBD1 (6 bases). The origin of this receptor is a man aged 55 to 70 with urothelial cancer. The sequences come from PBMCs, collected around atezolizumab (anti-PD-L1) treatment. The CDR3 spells CASCPGHITDTQYF. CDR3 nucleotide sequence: TGTGCCTCTTGCCCGGGACATATAACAGATACGCAGTATTTT.